This TCR beta chain was recorded in a study of OX40 agonist ivuxolimab in advanced cancers. V dropped 0 bases and J dropped 7 bases, with 5 bases sitting between them. There are 12 residues in the CDR3. The V gene's germline CDR1 is SGHDT and CDR2 YYEEEE. The protocol was immunoSEQ multiplex PCR, while the TCRdb copy is restricted to in-frame clones and leaves out a portion. The sample lists about 72,000 clones, roughly 80% occurring once. This sequence was found in an adult with an advanced solid tumor such as melanoma, head and neck, liver or kidney cancer. The sequenced sample was CD4+ or CD8+ T cells sorted from blood, obtained in a trial of the OX40 agonist ivuxolimab. This chain uses TRBV5-6 with TRBJ1-5, with D uncertain. The CDR3 sequence is CASSLGSQPQHF. The CDR3 nucleotides are TGTGCCAGCAGCTTGGGCAGCCAGCCCCAGCATTTT. The full variable domain, rest sourced from reference TRBV5-6 and TRBJ1-5, is DAGVTQSPTHLIKTRGQQVTLRCSPKSGHDTVSWYQQALGQGPQFIFQYYEEEERQRGNFPDRFSGHQFPNYSSELNVNALLLGDSALYLCASSLGSQPQHFGDGTRLSIL.